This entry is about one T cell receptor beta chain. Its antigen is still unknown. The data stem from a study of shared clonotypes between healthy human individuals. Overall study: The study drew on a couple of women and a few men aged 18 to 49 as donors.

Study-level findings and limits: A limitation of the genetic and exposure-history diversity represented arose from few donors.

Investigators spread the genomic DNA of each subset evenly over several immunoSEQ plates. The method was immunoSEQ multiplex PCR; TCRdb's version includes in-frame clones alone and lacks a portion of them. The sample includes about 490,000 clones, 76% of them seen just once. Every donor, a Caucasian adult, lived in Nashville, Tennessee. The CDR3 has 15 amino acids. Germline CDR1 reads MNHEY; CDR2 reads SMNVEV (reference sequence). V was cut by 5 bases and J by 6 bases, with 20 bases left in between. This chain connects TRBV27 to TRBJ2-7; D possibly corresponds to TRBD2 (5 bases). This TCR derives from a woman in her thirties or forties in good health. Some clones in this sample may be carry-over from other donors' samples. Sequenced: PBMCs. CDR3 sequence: CASSPRTFGMGEQYF. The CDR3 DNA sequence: TGTGCCAGCAGTCCCCGGACCTTCGGGATGGGCGAGCAGTACTTC.